This T cell receptor beta chain was recorded in a study of blood T cell repertoires in COVID-19. At the level of the study: In each case, the material was cDNA or gDNA derived from T cells, B-cell-depleted T cells, or PBMCs.

TCRdb's copy holds only in-frame clones and misses some; the assay was immunoSEQ multiplex PCR. The sample gives around 220,000 clones, roughly 90% of which show up once; roughly 2% is in the top ten. This receptor was obtained from a woman between 45 and 60 years old with acute or convalescent COVID-19. Sequenced input: peripheral blood.

CDR3 in amino acids: CASSHSGLAGYEQFF. CDR3 bases: TGTGCCAGCAGCCATTCGGGACTAGCGGGATATGAGCAGTTCTTC. V and J are TRBV13 and TRBJ2-1, with TRBD2 identical over 13 bases. The CDR3 has 15 residues. CDR1 is PRHDT, CDR2 FYEKMQ, per germline (reference sequence). After removal of 5 bases from V and 8 bases from J, the junction contained 6 bases not matched to a gene.